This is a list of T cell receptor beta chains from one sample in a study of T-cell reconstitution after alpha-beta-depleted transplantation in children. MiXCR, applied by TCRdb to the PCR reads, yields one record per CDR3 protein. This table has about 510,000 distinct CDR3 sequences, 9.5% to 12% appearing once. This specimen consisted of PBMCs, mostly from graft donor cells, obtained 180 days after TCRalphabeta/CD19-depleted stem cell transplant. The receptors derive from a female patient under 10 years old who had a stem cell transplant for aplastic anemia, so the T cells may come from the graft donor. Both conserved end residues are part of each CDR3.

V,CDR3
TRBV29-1,CSVRQGLEQYF
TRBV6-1,CASSEFVPSGNTIYF
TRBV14,CASRYRGVATNEKLFF
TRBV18,CASSPREGAGSYNEQFF
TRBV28,CASTEVGGLAGYTDTQYF
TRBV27,CASRRLGAKNIQYF
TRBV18,CASSPLTGGNIQYF
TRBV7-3,CASSLEGDTEAFF
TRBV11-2,CASSLLAEKNYEQYF
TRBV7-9,CASSPKLADNEQFF
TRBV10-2,CASNPGQLYGYTF
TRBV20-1,CSAITGVGGESETQYF
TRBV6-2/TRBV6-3,CASRPSGRATDTQYF
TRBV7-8,CASSSRDIEQFF
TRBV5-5,CASSLELFASGSYEQYF
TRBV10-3,CAISESTFSTDTQYF
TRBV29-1,CSFGGDRAPYEQYF
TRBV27,CASSYLTGTDTQYF
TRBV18,CASSLLPRLGIHNEQFF
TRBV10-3,CAISLTPRDTQYF
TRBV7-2,CASSLVTGGYQETQYF
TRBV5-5,CASSFRGGWTEAFF
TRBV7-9,CASSPLASAFFTDTQYF
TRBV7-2,CASSRQGTGNSPLHF
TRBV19,CASSIRSGTDTQYF
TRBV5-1,CASSLGSGGTSGYTF